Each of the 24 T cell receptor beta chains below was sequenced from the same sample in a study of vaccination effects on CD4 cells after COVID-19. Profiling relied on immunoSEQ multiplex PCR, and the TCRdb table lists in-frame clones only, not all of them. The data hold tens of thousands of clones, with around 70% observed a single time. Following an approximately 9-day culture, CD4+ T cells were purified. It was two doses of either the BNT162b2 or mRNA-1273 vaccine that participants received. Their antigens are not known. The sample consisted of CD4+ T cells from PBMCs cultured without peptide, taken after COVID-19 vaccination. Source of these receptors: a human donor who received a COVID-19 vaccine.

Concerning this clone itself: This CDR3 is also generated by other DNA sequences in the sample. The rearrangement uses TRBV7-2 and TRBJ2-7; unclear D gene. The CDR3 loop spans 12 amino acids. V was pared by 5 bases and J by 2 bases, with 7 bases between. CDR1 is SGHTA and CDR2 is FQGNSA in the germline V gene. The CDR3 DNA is TGTGCCAGCAGCCCAAGGGCCTACGAGCAGTACTTC. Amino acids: CASSPRAYEQYF. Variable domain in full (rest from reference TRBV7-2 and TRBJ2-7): GAGVSQSPSNKVTEKGKDVELRCDPISGHTALYWYRQSLGQGLEFLIYFQGNSAPDKSGLPSDRFSAERTGGSVSTLTIQRTQQEDSAVYLCASSPRAYEQYFGPGTRLTVT.

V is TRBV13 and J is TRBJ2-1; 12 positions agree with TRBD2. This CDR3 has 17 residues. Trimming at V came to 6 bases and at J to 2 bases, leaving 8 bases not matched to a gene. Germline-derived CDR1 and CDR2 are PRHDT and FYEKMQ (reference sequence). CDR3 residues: CASRQTSGSVTYNEQFF. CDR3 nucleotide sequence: TGTGCCAGCAGACAGACTAGCGGGAGTGTCACCTACAATGAGCAGTTCTTC. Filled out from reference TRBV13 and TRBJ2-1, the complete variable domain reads AAGVIQSPRHLIKEKRETATLKCYPIPRHDTVYWYQQGPGQDPQFLISFYEKMQSDKGSIPDRFSAQQFSDYHSELNMSSLELGDSALYFCASRQTSGSVTYNEQFFGPGTRLTVL.

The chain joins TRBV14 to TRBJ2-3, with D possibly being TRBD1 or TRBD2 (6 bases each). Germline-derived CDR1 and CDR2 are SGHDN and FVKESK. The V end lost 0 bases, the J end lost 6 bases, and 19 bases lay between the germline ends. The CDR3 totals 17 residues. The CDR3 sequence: CASSQEWGLGTPDTQYF. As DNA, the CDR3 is TGTGCCAGCAGCCAAGAGTGGGGGCTGGGGACTCCGGATACGCAGTATTTT.

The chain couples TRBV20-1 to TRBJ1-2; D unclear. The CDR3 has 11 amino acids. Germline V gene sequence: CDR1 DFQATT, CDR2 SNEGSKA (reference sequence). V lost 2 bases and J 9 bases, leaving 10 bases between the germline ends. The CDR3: CSARRRDRYTF. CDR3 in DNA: TGCAGTGCTAGAAGGAGGGATCGCTACACCTTC.

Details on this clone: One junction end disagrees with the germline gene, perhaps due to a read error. CDR3 DNA: TGTGCTAGCAGCTTAGTCGCAGGGAGGAACACCGGGGAGCTGTTTTTT. This encodes CASSLVAGRNTGELFF. The chain combines TRBV7-7 with TRBJ2-2; D is tentatively TRBD1 or TRBD2 (5 bases each). The CDR3 sequence is 16 residues long. CDR1 and CDR2 from the germline V gene are SSHAT and FNYEAQ (reference sequence). The full variable domain, in which reference TRBV7-7 and TRBJ2-2 provide the parts outside the CDR3, is GAGVSQSPRYKVTKRGQDVTLRCDPISSHATLYWYQQALGQGPEFLTYFNYEAQPDKSGLPSDRFSAERPEGSISTLTIQRTEQRDSAMYRCASSLVAGRNTGELFFGEGSRLTVL.

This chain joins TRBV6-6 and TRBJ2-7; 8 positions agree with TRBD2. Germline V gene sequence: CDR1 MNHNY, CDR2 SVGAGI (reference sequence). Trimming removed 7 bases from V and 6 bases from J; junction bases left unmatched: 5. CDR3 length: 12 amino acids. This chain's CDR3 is CASTGTSREQYF. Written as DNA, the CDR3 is TGTGCCAGCACGGGGACTAGTCGCGAGCAGTACTTC.

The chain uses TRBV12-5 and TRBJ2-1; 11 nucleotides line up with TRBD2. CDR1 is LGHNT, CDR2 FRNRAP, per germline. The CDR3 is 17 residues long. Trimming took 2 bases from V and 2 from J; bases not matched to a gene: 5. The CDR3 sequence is CASGLKISGRAYNEQFF. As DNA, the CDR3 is TGTGCTAGTGGTTTGAAGATTAGCGGGAGGGCCTACAATGAGCAGTTCTTC. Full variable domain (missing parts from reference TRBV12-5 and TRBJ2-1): DARVTQTPRHKVTEMGQEVTMRCQPILGHNTVFWYRQTMMQGLELLAYFRNRAPLDDSGMPKDRFSAEMPDATLATLKIQPSEPRDSAVYFCASGLKISGRAYNEQFFGPGTRLTVL.

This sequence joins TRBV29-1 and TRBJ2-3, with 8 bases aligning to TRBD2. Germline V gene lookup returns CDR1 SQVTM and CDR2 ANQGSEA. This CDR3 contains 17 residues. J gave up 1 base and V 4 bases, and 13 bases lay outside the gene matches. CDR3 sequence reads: CSVAKSWSGGRTDTQYF. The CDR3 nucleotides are TGCAGCGTTGCAAAGAGTTGGAGCGGGGGACGCACAGATACGCAGTATTTT.

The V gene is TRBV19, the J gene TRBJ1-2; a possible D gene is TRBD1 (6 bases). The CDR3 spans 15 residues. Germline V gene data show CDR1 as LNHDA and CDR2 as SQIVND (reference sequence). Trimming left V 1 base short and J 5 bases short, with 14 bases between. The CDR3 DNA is TGTGCCAGTAGTATAGGAATCGGACAGCCTTATGGCTACACCTTC. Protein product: CASSIGIGQPYGYTF.

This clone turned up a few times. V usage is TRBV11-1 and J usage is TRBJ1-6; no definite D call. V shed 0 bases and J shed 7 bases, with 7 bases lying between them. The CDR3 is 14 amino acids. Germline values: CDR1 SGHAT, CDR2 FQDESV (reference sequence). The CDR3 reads CASSLAQSNSPLHF. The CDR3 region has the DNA TGTGCCAGCAGCTTAGCACAGTCCAATTCACCCCTCCACTTT.

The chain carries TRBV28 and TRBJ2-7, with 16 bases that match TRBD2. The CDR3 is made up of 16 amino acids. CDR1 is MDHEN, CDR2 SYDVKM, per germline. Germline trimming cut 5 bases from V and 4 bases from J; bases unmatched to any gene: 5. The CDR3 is CASSLGLAGGGYEQYF. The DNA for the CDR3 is TGTGCCAGCAGTCTGGGACTAGCGGGAGGGGGGTACGAGCAGTACTTC.

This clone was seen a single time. CDR3 in amino acids: CASSLIRGTGYTF. As DNA, the CDR3 is TGTGCCAGCAGTTTGATACGGGGTACTGGCTACACCTTC. The V call is TRBV28, the J call TRBJ1-2, with D unclear. Trimming took 3 bases from V and 7 from J, leaving 12 bases between them. In germline, CDR1 is MDHEN, CDR2 SYDVKM. CDR3 length: 13 amino acids.

The CDR3 reads CASSVAVGHYNEQFF. The CDR3 nucleotides are TGTGCCAGCAGCGTAGCTGTCGGACACTACAATGAGCAGTTCTTC. The gene calls are TRBV9 and TRBJ2-1; D may be TRBD1 (5 bases). V lost 0 bases to trimming and J lost 3 bases, with 10 bases between them. Germline lookup yields CDR1 SGDLS and CDR2 YYNGEE. The CDR3 extends over 15 amino acids.

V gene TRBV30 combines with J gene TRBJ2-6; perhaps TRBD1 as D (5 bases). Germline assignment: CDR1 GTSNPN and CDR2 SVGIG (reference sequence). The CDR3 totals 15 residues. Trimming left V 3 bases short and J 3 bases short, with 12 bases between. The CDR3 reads CAWSTDSLGANVLTF. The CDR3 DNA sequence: TGTGCCTGGAGCACCGACAGCCTTGGGGCCAACGTCCTGACTTTC. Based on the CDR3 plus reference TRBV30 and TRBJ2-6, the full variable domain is SQTIHQWPATLVQPVGSPLSLECTVEGTSNPNLYWYRQAAGRGLQLLFYSVGIGQISSEVPQNLSASRPQDRQFILSSKKLLLSDSGFYLCAWSTDSLGANVLTFGAGSRLTVL.

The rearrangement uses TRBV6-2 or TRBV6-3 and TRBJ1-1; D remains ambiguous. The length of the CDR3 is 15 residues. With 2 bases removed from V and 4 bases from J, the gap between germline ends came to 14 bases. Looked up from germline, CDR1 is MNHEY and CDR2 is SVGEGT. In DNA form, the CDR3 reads TGTGCCAGCAGTTACGGGCGCCTTGCGGGCACTGAAGCTTTCTTT. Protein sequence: CASSYGRLAGTEAFF.

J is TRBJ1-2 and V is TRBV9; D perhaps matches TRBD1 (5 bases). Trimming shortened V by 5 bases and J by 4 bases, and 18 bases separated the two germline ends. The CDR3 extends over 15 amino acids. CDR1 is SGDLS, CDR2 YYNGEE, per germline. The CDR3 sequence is CASSLTGTLRYGYTF. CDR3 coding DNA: TGTGCCAGCAGTTTGACCGGGACGCTTCGCTATGGCTACACCTTC.

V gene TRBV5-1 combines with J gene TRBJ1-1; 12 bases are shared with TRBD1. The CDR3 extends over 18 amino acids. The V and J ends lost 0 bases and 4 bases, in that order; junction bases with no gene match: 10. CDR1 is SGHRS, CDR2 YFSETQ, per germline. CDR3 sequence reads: CASSLAAGQGAVGTEAFF. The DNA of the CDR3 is TGCGCCAGCAGCTTGGCCGCGGGACAGGGGGCCGTGGGCACTGAAGCTTTCTTT.

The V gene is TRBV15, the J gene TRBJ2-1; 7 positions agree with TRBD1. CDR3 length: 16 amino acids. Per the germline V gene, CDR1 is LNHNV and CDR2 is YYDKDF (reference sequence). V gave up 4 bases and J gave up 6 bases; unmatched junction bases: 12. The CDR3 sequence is CATSTRRGGLSNEQFF. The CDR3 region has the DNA TGTGCCACCAGCACCCGCAGAGGGGGCTTAAGCAATGAGCAGTTCTTC.

CDR3 amino acids: CASLERQGQPQHF. CDR3 coding DNA: TGTGCCAGCCTTGAGCGACAAGGCCAGCCCCAGCATTTT. The V call is TRBV2, the J call TRBJ1-5, with D unclear. V lost 8 bases to trimming and J lost 7 bases, with 15 bases between them. Germline V gene data show CDR1 as SNHLY and CDR2 as FYNNEI. This CDR3 contains 13 residues.

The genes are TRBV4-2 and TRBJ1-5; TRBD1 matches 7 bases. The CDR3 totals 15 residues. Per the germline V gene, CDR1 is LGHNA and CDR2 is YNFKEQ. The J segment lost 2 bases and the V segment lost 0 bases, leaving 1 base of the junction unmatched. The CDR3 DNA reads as TGTGCCAGCAGCCAAGAAGGGGGCGGCAATCAGCCCCAGCATTTT. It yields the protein CASSQEGGGNQPQHF.

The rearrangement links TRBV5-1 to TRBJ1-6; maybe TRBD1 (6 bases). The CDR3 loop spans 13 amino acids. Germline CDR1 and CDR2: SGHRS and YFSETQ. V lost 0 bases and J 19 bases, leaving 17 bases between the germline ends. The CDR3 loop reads CASSLDSADRVHF. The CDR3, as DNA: TGCGCCAGCAGCTTGGACTCAGCGGACAGAGTTCACTTT. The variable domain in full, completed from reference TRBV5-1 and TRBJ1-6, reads KAGVTQTPRYLIKTRGQQVTLSCSPISGHRSVSWYQQTPGQGLQFLFEYFSETQRNKGNFPGRFSGRQFSNSRSEMNVSTLELGDSALYLCASSLDSADRVHFGNGTRLTVT.

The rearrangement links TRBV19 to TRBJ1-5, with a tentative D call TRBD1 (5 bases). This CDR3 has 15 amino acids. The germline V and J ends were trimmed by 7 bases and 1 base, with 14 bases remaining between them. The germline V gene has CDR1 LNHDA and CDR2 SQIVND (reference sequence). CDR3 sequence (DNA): TGTGCCAGTATAACAGGCTGGGGGAGCAATCAGCCCCAGCATTTT. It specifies CASITGWGSNQPQHF.

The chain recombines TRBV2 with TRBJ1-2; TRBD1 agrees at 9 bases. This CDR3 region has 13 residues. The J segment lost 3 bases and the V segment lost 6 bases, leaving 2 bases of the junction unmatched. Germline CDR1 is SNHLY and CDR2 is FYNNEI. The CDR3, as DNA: TGTGCCAGCAGGCGGACAGGGGACTATGGCTACACCTTC. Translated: CASRRTGDYGYTF.

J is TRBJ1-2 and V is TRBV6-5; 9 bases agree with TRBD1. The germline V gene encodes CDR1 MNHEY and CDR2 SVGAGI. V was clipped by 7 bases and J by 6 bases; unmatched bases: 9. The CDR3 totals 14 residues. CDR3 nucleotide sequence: TGTGCCAGCAATACCCGGGACAGGGCGGATGGCTACACCTTC. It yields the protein CASNTRDRADGYTF.